The sequence of this T cell receptor beta chain was determined in a study of OX40 agonist ivuxolimab in advanced cancers. About the study: All patients had ivuxolimab intravenously every 2 weeks at 0.01 to 10 mg/kg. Head and neck, renal cell, melanoma or hepatocellular carcinoma were the cancers that dose-escalation patients had.

Produced via immunoSEQ multiplex PCR; TCRdb's table is partial and in-frame only. The table lists about 71,000 clones, more than 85% of them singletons. V was shortened by 5 bases and J by 7 bases, with 15 bases between the two germline ends. This CDR3 region has 14 residues. Germline V gives CDR1 WNHNN, CDR2 SYGVQD (reference sequence). This TCR was sampled from an adult with an advanced solid tumor such as melanoma, head and neck, liver or kidney cancer. The chain employs TRBV10-1 and TRBJ2-1; tentatively, D is TRBD1 (5 bases). This specimen was CD4+ or CD8+ T cells sorted from blood, taken in a trial of the OX40 agonist ivuxolimab. CDR3: CASSRQGPLNEQFF. CDR3 sequence (DNA): TGCGCCAGCAGTCGTCAGGGCCCATTAAATGAGCAGTTCTTC.